This T cell receptor (beta chain) was identified in a study of blood T cell repertoires in COVID-19. Whole-study context: From the United States, Italy and Spain came samples of acute and convalescent COVID-19. T cells, B-cell-depleted T cells, or PBMCs supplied cDNA or gDNA.

In the original workflow: Counts of nucleated cells, estimated from reference gene primer amplification, were obtained. Clones were sequenced by immunoSEQ multiplex PCR, and TCRdb holds only the in-frame ones, with some missing. V and J calls and clone size follow that table, whereas D and trimming were derived from the DNA. The sample includes 270,000 or so clones, 70% to 90% of them seen just once. CDR3 length equals 14 residues. Germline values: CDR1 SGHDT, CDR2 YYEEEE. The ends lost 2 bases at V and 5 bases at J; junction bases unmatched: 4. The receptor was derived from a woman aged 25 to 39 with active or convalescent COVID-19. The genes are TRBV5-6 and TRBJ1-2; 9 nucleotides agree with TRBD1. Sequencing was carried out using peripheral blood. CDR3 sequence: CASSLQGAEYGYTF. For the CDR3, the DNA is TGTGCCAGCAGCTTACAGGGGGCGGAATATGGCTACACCTTC. Supplemented by reference TRBV5-6 and TRBJ1-2, the full variable domain reads DAGVTQSPTHLIKTRGQQVTLRCSPKSGHDTVSWYQQALGQGPQFIFQYYEEEERQRGNFPDRFSGHQFPNYSSELNVNALLLGDSALYLCASSLQGAEYGYTFGSGTRLTVV.